This record covers a single TCR beta chain. Its antigen is as yet unknown. This entry is derived from a study of cytomegalovirus exposure and HLA in healthy donors. PCR was performed using 60 Vbeta and 13 Jbeta primers. Per the original data handling: A later analysis counted 65 million to 90 million unique TCR beta chains, around 10 million shared. TCRdb keeps only in-frame clones here, not all; method: immunoSEQ multiplex PCR. Clonal size and the V and J genes are those of that table, whereas D and trimming came from the DNA. The table has 100,000 to 150,000 clones, around four fifths seen once. Notes on the study in general: In a later analysis, specific HLA alleles were associated with around 17,000 TCR beta sequences at a 0.05 false discovery rate. Reported performance of the classifier showed diagnosis of cytomegalovirus status with high specificity and sensitivity. The productive fraction for most TCR beta V segments was about 87% or about 30% in an earlier analysis.

Sequences were obtained from PBMCs. The sequence was collected from a man aged 35 to 55 in good health and CMV-seronegative.

CDR3 DNA sequence: TGTGCCTGGAGTGTACTTCCCTATACGCAGTATTTT. Translated, it gives CAWSVLPYTQYF. This chain uses TRBV30 with TRBJ2-3; the D is unclear. This CDR3 has 12 residues. The germline V gene has CDR1 GTSNPN and CDR2 SVGIG (reference sequence). The V end lost 0 bases, the J end lost 7 bases, and 8 bases lay between the germline ends.